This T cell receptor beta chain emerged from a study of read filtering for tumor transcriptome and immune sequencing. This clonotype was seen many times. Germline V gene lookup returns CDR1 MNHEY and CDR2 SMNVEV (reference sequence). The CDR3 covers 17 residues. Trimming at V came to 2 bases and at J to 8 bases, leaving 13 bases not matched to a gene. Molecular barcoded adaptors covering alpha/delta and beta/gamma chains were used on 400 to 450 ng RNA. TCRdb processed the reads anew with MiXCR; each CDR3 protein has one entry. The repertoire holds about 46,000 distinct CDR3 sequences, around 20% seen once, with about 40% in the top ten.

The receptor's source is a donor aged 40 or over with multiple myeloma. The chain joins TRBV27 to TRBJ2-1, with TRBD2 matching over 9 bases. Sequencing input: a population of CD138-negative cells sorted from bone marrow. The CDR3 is CASSLRGAGLARDEQFF. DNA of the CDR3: TGTGCCAGCAGTTTAAGGGGCGCCGGACTAGCGCGAGATGAGCAGTTCTTC.